Below, 28 T cell receptor beta chains from the same sample are listed, as sequenced in a study of beta chain features in type 1 diabetes. Study results and caveats: Type 1 diabetes patients showed a moderate but significant shortening of TCRB CDR3s in all four CD4+ subsets.

For these TCRs, the target antigens are not known. The entirety of the isolated RNA underwent reverse transcription, so expressed TCRB transcripts were sequenced. Using immunoSEQ multiplex PCR, the repertoire was profiled, and TCRdb retains in-frame clones only, with some absent. The sample shows about 370,000 clones, roughly a tenth of them seen only once. Sequencing used central memory CD4+ T cells from blood. The receptors were sampled from a young man with type 1 diabetes.

This clone was found a few times. The chain employs TRBV5-1 and TRBJ2-1, with D tentatively TRBD2 (6 bases). Germline CDR1 and CDR2: SGHRS and YFSETQ. Trimming removed 0 bases at V and 0 bases at J, with 7 bases between. This CDR3 comprises 15 residues. As DNA, the CDR3 is TGCGCCAGCAGCTTGGTAGCGGTCTCCTACAATGAGCAGTTCTTC. This codes for CASSLVAVSYNEQFF.

This clone was seen many times. The chain links TRBV6-1 to TRBJ1-2, with 7 bases matching TRBD1. This CDR3 is 13 amino acids long. Trimming took 4 bases from V and 3 from J; bases not matched to a gene: 2. In germline, CDR1 is MNHNS, CDR2 SASEGT. In DNA, the CDR3 is TGTGCCAGCAGTGCGGGACAGTACTATGGCTACACCTTC. This translates into CASSAGQYYGYTF.

The chain joins TRBV19 to TRBJ1-5; maybe TRBD1 (6 bases). Germline V gene data show CDR1 as LNHDA and CDR2 as SQIVND (reference sequence). The CDR3 is 15 residues long. V dropped 5 bases and J dropped 4 bases, with 15 bases sitting between them. The CDR3 nucleotides are TGTGCCAGTAGTCCCTCCGGGACAATTAATCAGCCCCAGCATTTT. It encodes CASSPSGTINQPQHF.

This clone was picked up a small number of times. V gene TRBV10-3 combines with J gene TRBJ1-4; TRBD1 matches at 7 bases. Germline CDR1 and CDR2: ENHRY and SYGVKD. V trimming: 6 bases; J trimming: 8 bases; junction bases outside the gene matches: 9. This CDR3 region has 14 residues. The CDR3 is CAISDDRAEEKLFF. The DNA of the CDR3 is TGTGCCATCAGCGACGACAGGGCGGAGGAAAAACTGTTTTTT.

This clone has a count of ten or more. This chain uses TRBV7-2 with TRBJ2-1, with TRBD2 identical over 11 bases. Germline lookup yields CDR1 SGHTA and CDR2 FQGNSA. The CDR3 has 14 amino acids. V trimming: 5 bases; J trimming: 10 bases; junction bases outside the gene matches: 7. The CDR3 DNA reads TGTGCCAGCAGCGGTACTAGCGGGAGCGACGAGCAGTTCTTC. Translation: CASSGTSGSDEQFF.

The CDR3 sequence: CASSRRTGHEQYF. Here the CDR3 DNA reads TGTGCCAGCAGCCGTCGGACAGGGCACGAGCAGTACTTC. The V and J genes are TRBV5-8 and TRBJ2-7, with TRBD1 matching over 8 bases. The CDR3 loop spans 13 amino acids. Trimming took 4 bases from V and 5 from J; bases not matched to a gene: 5. Looked up from germline, CDR1 is SGHTS and CDR2 is YDEGEE. Looking up the rest from reference TRBV5-8 and TRBJ2-7 gives the full variable domain: EAGVTQSPTHLIKTRGQQATLRCSPISGHTSVYWYQQALGLGLQFLLWYDEGEERNRGNFPPRFSGRQFPNYSSELNVNALELEDSALYLCASSRRTGHEQYFGPGTRLTVT.

The chain carries TRBV7-2 and TRBJ2-5; 10 bases fit TRBD1. V shed 5 bases and J 5 bases; nucleotides not matched to a gene: 5. Germline CDR1 and CDR2: SGHTA and FQGNSA. This CDR3 spans 14 amino acids. CDR3: CASSRQGAGETQYF. As DNA, the CDR3 is TGTGCCAGCAGCCGACAGGGGGCGGGGGAGACCCAGTACTTC.

V usage is TRBV5-1 and J usage is TRBJ2-7; maybe TRBD2 (5 bases). Germline V CDR1 and CDR2: SGHRS, YFSETQ. This CDR3 region has 14 residues. V lost 2 bases, J lost 3 bases, and 12 bases lay in between. Written as DNA, the CDR3 is TGCGCCAGCAGCTTCGGACCGGGAAACTACGAGCAGTACTTC. Its translation: CASSFGPGNYEQYF.

This clone appeared a few times. The V gene is TRBV7-2, the J gene TRBJ2-7; 10 nucleotides line up with TRBD2. This CDR3 comprises 16 residues. Germline lookup yields CDR1 SGHTA and CDR2 FQGNSA. V dropped 5 bases and J dropped 2; count of bases not matched to a gene: 9. The CDR3 protein is CASSPSSGTSAYEQYF. CDR3 DNA sequence: TGTGCCAGCAGCCCCTCATCCGGGACTAGCGCCTACGAGCAGTACTTC.

This clone has more than one count but fewer than ten. The CDR3 nucleotides are TGTGCCAGCAGCCTGAGACTAGCTGCAGATACGCAGTATTTT. This translates into CASSLRLAADTQYF. This rearrangement joins TRBV7-2 to TRBJ2-3; 7 bases fit TRBD2. V shed 5 bases and J 4 bases; nucleotides not matched to a gene: 6. The CDR3 loop spans 14 amino acids. Per the germline V gene, CDR1 is SGHTA and CDR2 is FQGNSA.

The chain combines TRBV19 with TRBJ1-5; no definite D call. V dropped 6 bases and J dropped 0 bases, with 6 bases sitting between them. Germline-derived CDR1 and CDR2 are LNHDA and SQIVND (reference sequence). The CDR3 is 13 amino acids. CDR3 DNA sequence: TGTGCCAGTAGCTATGATAGCAATCAGCCCCAGCATTTT. The encoded protein is CASSYDSNQPQHF.

This chain joins TRBV28 and TRBJ1-2, with no clear D. This CDR3 spans 12 amino acids. Germline V gene sequence: CDR1 MDHEN, CDR2 SYDVKM. V lost 4 bases and J lost 8, with 11 bases in between. The CDR3, as DNA: TGTGCCAGCAGTTCCCGAGCCGGGGGCTACACCTTC. It codes for CASSSRAGGYTF.

This chain uses TRBV7-2 with TRBJ1-1; a possible D gene is TRBD1 (5 bases). V lost 3 bases, J lost 1 base, and 12 bases lay in between. The CDR3 is made up of 15 amino acids. CDR1 is SGHTA and CDR2 is FQGNSA in the germline V gene. CDR3 DNA: TGTGCCAGCAGCTTCGCAGGGCTCAGGAACACTGAAGCTTTCTTT. It yields the protein CASSFAGLRNTEAFF.

At least ten counts were recorded for this clone. This chain connects TRBV5-1 to TRBJ2-5, with 14 bases identical to TRBD2. The CDR3 is 17 amino acids. Germline V gives CDR1 SGHRS, CDR2 YFSETQ. V shed 0 bases and J 5 bases; nucleotides not matched to a gene: 6. The CDR3 bases are TGCGCCAGCAGCTTGGAGGGGACTAGCGGGAGTGATGAGACCCAGTACTTC. This sequence encodes CASSLEGTSGSDETQYF.

V usage is TRBV7-8 and J usage is TRBJ2-1; no reliable D call. The CDR3 extends over 13 amino acids. Germline CDR1 is SGHVS and CDR2 is FQNEAQ. Trimming cost V 6 bases and J 5 bases, with 11 bases left between them. CDR3 nucleotide sequence: TGTGCCAGCAGAGAGACTGGGGACAATGAGCAGTTCTTC. It yields the protein CASRETGDNEQFF.

The chain is built from TRBV18 and TRBJ2-5, with a possible D match to TRBD1 (5 bases). Trimming took off 1 base at V and 5 bases at J, with 11 bases between the two ends. This CDR3 has 14 residues. Germline V lookup: CDR1 KGHSH, CDR2 LQKENI. The CDR3 region has the DNA TGTGCCAGCTCACCACGCTCAGGGAAGGAGACCCAGTACTTC. Amino acid sequence: CASSPRSGKETQYF.

This clone has a handful of counts. V is TRBV6-1 and J is TRBJ2-5; no clear D. Looked up from germline, CDR1 is MNHNS and CDR2 is SASEGT. V was clipped by 5 bases and J by 3 bases, with 13 bases between them. This CDR3 comprises 14 residues. This CDR3 reads CASSLKIHEETQYF. DNA of the CDR3: TGTGCCAGCAGTCTAAAAATACATGAAGAGACCCAGTACTTC.

This clone was seen a handful of times. The V gene is TRBV5-1, the J gene TRBJ1-1, with 7 bases fitting TRBD1. The CDR3 has 15 amino acids. With V trimmed by 4 bases and J by 5 bases, 11 bases remained unmatched. Germline V gene sequence: CDR1 SGHRS, CDR2 YFSETQ. CDR3 DNA sequence: TGCGCCAGCAGCCCGCGACAGGGTGACGGGACTGAAGCTTTCTTT. Translation: CASSPRQGDGTEAFF.

In its sample, this clone was seen a few times. The V call is TRBV18, the J call TRBJ2-1, with a weak D call TRBD2 (6 bases). CDR1 and CDR2 (germline): KGHSH, LQKENI. V was pared by 3 bases and J by 12 bases, with 15 bases between. The CDR3 consists of 13 residues. This CDR3 reads CASSPSGLAAQFF. CDR3 DNA sequence: TGTGCCAGCTCACCGTCGGGACTCGCTGCGCAGTTCTTC. Together with reference TRBV18 and TRBJ2-1, the CDR3 gives the full variable domain: NAGVMQNPRHLVRRRGQEARLRCSPMKGHSHVYWYRQLPEEGLKFMVYLQKENIIDESGMPKERFSAEFPKEGPSILRIQQVVRGDSAAYFCASSPSGLAAQFFGPGTRLTVL.

This sequence joins TRBV7-2 and TRBJ2-1, with 10 bases that match TRBD2. V shed 0 bases, J shed 7 bases, and the junction held 6 bases outside the gene matches. In germline, CDR1 is SGHTA, CDR2 FQGNSA. The CDR3 covers 16 residues. The DNA for the CDR3 is TGTGCCAGCAGCTTAGCCGGGACTAGCGACGGGAATGAGCAGTTCTTC. Protein: CASSLAGTSDGNEQFF.

The chain joins TRBV28 to TRBJ2-1; D is uncertain. The germline V gene encodes CDR1 MDHEN and CDR2 SYDVKM. This CDR3 contains 16 residues. V was pared by 8 bases and J by 2 bases, with 19 bases between. The CDR3 sequence is CASPPTDLRAYNEQFF. Here the CDR3 DNA reads TGTGCCAGCCCTCCTACCGACTTAAGGGCCTACAATGAGCAGTTCTTC.

V usage is TRBV7-9 and J usage is TRBJ2-1; no clear D. This CDR3 contains 17 residues. Germline V gives CDR1 SEHNR, CDR2 FQNEAQ (reference sequence). With 5 bases removed from V and 8 bases from J, the gap between germline ends came to 25 bases. CDR3 in DNA: TGTGCCAGCAGCCCCACCCTGCCGGGCCCCCGTAGGTATGAGCAGTTCTTC. Its translation is CASSPTLPGPRRYEQFF.

This clone was counted only a few times. The V gene is TRBV11-1, the J gene TRBJ2-7, with 15 bases identical to TRBD2. Germline values: CDR1 SGHAT, CDR2 FQDESV (reference sequence). With V trimmed by 5 bases and J by 9 bases, 2 bases remained unmatched. The CDR3 sequence is 13 residues long. The CDR3: CASSLGLAGGQYF. The CDR3 DNA follows: TGTGCCAGCAGCCTGGGACTAGCGGGAGGGCAGTACTTC. The entire variable domain, with the rest obtained from reference TRBV11-1 and TRBJ2-7, is as follows: EAEVAQSPRYKITEKSQAVAFWCDPISGHATLYWYRQILGQGPELLVQFQDESVVDDSQLPKDRFSAERLKGVDSTLKIQPAELGDSAMYLCASSLGLAGGQYFGPGTRLTVT.

The CDR3 coding sequence is TGCGCCAGCAGCGGGACTCCTCGCGGGGAGCTGTTTTTT. Encoded protein: CASSGTPRGELFF. This chain uses TRBV10-1 with TRBJ2-2, with D maybe TRBD2 (6 bases). The germline V gene encodes CDR1 WNHNN and CDR2 SYGVQD (reference sequence). The germline V and J ends were trimmed by 6 bases and 7 bases, with 12 bases remaining between them. The CDR3 runs 13 residues.

V and J are TRBV5-1 and TRBJ2-4; D possibly corresponds to TRBD2 (5 bases). V was clipped by 0 bases and J by 2 bases, with 15 bases between them. Germline CDR1 is SGHRS and CDR2 is YFSETQ. The CDR3 runs 17 residues. This chain's CDR3 is CASSLAFRGTSKNIQYF. CDR3 sequence (DNA): TGCGCCAGCAGCTTGGCCTTTCGGGGAACGTCCAAAAACATTCAGTACTTC. Supplemented by reference TRBV5-1 and TRBJ2-4, the full variable domain reads KAGVTQTPRYLIKTRGQQVTLSCSPISGHRSVSWYQQTPGQGLQFLFEYFSETQRNKGNFPGRFSGRQFSNSRSEMNVSTLELGDSALYLCASSLAFRGTSKNIQYFGAGTRLSVL.

The chain links TRBV29-1 to TRBJ1-1; possibly TRBD1 for D (6 bases). The CDR3 has 14 residues. CDR1 and CDR2 (germline): SQVTM, ANQGSEA. Deletions cut 7 bases from V and 1 base from J, with 16 bases between. The CDR3 reads CSGNRVGGNTEAFF. For the CDR3, the DNA is TGCAGCGGTAACAGGGTTGGAGGGAACACTGAAGCTTTCTTT.

This clone has just a few counts. The gene calls are TRBV7-2 and TRBJ2-7; possible D gene TRBD2, 7 bases. This CDR3 is built from 16 residues. From germline, CDR1 is SGHTA and CDR2 FQGNSA. V lost 5 bases and J 4 bases, leaving 21 bases between the germline ends. The CDR3 is CASSPVGGQGPYEQYF. The CDR3 nucleotides read TGTGCCAGCAGCCCAGTGGGGGGGCAGGGCCCTTACGAGCAGTACTTC.

The chain has TRBV11-2 and TRBJ2-7, with D perhaps assigned TRBD1 or TRBD2 (5 bases each). The CDR3 loop spans 14 amino acids. Germline V gives CDR1 SGHAT, CDR2 FQNNGV. V shed 4 bases and J shed 3 bases, with 13 bases lying between them. The CDR3 coding sequence is TGTGCCAGCAGCTACGCCGGGACGCTCTACGAGCAGTACTTC. It codes for CASSYAGTLYEQYF. The full variable domain, completed using reference TRBV11-2 and TRBJ2-7, is EAGVAQSPRYKIIEKRQSVAFWCNPISGHATLYWYQQILGQGPKLLIQFQNNGVVDDSQLPKDRFSAERLKGVDSTLKIQPAKLEDSAVYLCASSYAGTLYEQYFGPGTRLTVT.